The rows below give T cell receptor beta chains drawn from one sample of a study of blood T cell repertoires in COVID-19. Using immunoSEQ multiplex PCR, the repertoire was profiled, and TCRdb retains in-frame clones only, with some absent. The sample records about 230,000 clones, roughly 80% being singletons. Sequenced input: peripheral blood. The receptor set was obtained from a woman at least 80 years old with acute or convalescent COVID-19. CDR3s include the opening cysteine and the closing phenylalanine or tryptophan. A D gene is named only where the DNA matches it firmly. Some rows mark clone size as missing; the rest say once, few, many or name a class of expanded clone.

abundance: NA; d_gene: TRBD1; j_gene: TRBJ1-2; v_gene: TRBV10-1; CDR3aa: CASSETYRGPGYGYTF; CDR3nt: TGCGCCAGCAGTGAGACCTACAGGGGGCCGGGATATGGCTACACCTTC
abundance: NA; d_gene: TRBD1; j_gene: TRBJ2-5; v_gene: TRBV7-8; CDR3aa: CASSLTTGGKRAQYF; CDR3nt: TGTGCCAGCAGCTTAACTACAGGGGGAAAGAGGGCCCAGTACTTC
abundance: many; d_gene: NA; j_gene: TRBJ2-5; v_gene: TRBV6-1; CDR3aa: CASSEVRETQYF; CDR3nt: TGTGCCAGCAGTGAAGTTCGGGAGACCCAGTACTTC
abundance: NA; d_gene: TRBD2; j_gene: TRBJ2-7; v_gene: TRBV7-8; CDR3aa: CASSLGGIPYEQYF; CDR3nt: TGTGCCAGCAGCTTGGGGGGGATACCCTACGAGCAGTACTTC
abundance: NA; d_gene: NA; j_gene: TRBJ1-2; v_gene: TRBV18; CDR3aa: CASSPPLTANYGYTF; CDR3nt: TGTGCCAGCTCACCCCCTTTGACAGCGAACTATGGCTACACCTTC
abundance: NA; d_gene: NA; j_gene: TRBJ2-7; v_gene: TRBV18; CDR3aa: CASSHEVLLDEQYF; CDR3nt: TGTGCCAGCTCTCACGAGGTGCTCCTGGACGAGCAGTACTTC
abundance: many; d_gene: TRBD1; j_gene: TRBJ2-7; v_gene: TRBV27; CDR3aa: CASSSPGTGAYEQYF; CDR3nt: TGTGCCAGCAGTTCCCCCGGGACAGGGGCCTACGAGCAGTACTTC
abundance: few; d_gene: NA; j_gene: TRBJ1-6; v_gene: TRBV28; CDR3aa: CASSSDKNYNSPLHF; CDR3nt: TGTGCCAGCAGTTCCGACAAAAACTATAATTCACCCCTCCACTTT
abundance: NA; d_gene: NA; j_gene: TRBJ1-1; v_gene: TRBV29-1; CDR3aa: CSVVGSGAGRTEAFF; CDR3nt: TGCAGCGTTGTGGGTAGCGGGGCCGGTAGGACTGAAGCTTTCTTT
abundance: NA; d_gene: TRBD2; j_gene: TRBJ2-1; v_gene: TRBV6-5; CDR3aa: CASHPGGGNYNEQFF; CDR3nt: TGTGCCAGCCACCCGGGCGGGGGGAACTACAATGAGCAGTTCTTC